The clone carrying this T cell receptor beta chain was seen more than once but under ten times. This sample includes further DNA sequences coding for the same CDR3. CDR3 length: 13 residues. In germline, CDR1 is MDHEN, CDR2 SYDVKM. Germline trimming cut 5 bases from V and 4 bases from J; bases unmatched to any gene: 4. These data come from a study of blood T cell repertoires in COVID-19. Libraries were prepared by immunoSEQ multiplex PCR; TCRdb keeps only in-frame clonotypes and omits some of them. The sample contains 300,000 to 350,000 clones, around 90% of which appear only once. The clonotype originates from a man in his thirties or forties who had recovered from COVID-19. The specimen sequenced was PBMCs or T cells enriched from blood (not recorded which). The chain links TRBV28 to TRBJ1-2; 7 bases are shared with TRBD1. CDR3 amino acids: CASSPGTVYGYTF. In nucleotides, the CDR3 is TGTGCCAGCAGTCCTGGGACAGTCTATGGCTACACCTTC.